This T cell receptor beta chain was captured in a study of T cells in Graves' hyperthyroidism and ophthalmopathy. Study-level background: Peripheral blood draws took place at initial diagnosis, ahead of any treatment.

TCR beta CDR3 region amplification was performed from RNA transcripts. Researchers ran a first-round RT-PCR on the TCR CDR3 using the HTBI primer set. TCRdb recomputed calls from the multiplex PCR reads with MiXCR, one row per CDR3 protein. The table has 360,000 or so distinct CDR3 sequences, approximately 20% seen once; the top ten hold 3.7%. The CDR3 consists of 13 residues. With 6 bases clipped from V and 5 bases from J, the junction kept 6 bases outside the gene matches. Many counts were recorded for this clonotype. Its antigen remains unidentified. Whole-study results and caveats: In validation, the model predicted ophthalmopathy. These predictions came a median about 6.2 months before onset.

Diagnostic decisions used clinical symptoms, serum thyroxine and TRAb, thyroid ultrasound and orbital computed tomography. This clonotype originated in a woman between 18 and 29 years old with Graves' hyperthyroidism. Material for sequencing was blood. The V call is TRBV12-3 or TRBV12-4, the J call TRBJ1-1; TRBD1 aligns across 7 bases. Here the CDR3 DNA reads TGTGCCAGCAGGCCAGGGGGAAGTACTGAAGCTTTCTTT. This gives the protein CASRPGGSTEAFF.